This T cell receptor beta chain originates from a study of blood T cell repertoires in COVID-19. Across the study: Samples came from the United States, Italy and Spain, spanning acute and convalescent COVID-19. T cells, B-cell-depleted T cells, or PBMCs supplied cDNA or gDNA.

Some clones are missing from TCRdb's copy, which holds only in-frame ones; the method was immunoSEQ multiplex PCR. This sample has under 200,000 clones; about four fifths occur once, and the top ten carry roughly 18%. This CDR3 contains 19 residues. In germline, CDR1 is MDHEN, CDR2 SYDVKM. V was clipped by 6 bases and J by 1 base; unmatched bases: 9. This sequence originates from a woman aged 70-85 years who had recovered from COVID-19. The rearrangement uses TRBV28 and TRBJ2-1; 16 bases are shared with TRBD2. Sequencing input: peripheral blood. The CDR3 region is CASSPPLGLAGGSYNEQFF. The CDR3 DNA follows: TGTGCCAGCAGCCCCCCCCTGGGACTAGCGGGGGGGTCCTACAATGAGCAGTTCTTC.